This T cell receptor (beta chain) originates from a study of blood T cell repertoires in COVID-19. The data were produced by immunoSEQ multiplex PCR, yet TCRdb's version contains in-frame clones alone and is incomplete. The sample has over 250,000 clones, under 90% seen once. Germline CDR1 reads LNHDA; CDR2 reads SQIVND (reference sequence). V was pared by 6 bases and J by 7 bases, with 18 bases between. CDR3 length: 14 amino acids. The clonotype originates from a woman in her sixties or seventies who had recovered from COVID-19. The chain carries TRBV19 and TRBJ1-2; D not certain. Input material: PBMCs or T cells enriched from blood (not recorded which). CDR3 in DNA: TGTGCCAGTAGGGAGGGCCTTAATGCCGGTGGCTACACCTTC. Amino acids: CASREGLNAGGYTF.